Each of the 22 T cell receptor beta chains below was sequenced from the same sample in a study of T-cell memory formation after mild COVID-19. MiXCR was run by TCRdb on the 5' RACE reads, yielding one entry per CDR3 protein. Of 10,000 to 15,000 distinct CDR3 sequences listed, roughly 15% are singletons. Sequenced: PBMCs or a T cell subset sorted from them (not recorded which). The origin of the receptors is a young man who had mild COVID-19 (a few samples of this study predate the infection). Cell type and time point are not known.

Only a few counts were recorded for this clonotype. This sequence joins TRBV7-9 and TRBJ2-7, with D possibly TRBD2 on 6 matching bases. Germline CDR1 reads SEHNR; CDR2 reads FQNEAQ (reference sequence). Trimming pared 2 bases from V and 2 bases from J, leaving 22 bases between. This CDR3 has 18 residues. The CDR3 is CASSLFGGIGGNPYEQYF. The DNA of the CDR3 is TGTGCCAGCAGCTTATTCGGAGGGATCGGGGGTAACCCCTACGAGCAGTACTTC.

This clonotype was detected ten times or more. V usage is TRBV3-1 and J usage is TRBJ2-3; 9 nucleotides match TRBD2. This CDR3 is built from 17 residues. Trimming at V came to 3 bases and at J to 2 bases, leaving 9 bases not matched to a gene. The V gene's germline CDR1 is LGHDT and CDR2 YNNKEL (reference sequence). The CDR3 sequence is CASSHSRGGALTDTQYF. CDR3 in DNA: TGTGCCAGCAGCCACTCCCGCGGGGGGGCTCTCACAGATACGCAGTATTTT.

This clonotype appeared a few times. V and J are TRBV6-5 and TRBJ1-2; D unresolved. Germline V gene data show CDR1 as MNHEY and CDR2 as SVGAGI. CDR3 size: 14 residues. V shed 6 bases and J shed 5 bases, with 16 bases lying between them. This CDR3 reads CASRLTARFYGYTF. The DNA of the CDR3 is TGTGCCAGCAGGTTAACCGCGAGGTTTTATGGCTACACCTTC.

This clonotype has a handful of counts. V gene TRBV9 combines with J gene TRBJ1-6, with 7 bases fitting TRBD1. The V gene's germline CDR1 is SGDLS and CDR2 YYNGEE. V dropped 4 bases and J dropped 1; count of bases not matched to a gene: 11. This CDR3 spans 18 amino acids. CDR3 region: CASSTDPGQLSYNSPLHF. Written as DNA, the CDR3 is TGTGCCAGCAGCACCGACCCGGGACAGTTATCCTATAATTCACCCCTCCACTTT. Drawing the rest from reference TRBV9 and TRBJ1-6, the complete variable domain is DSGVTQTPKHLITATGQRVTLRCSPRSGDLSVYWYQQSLDQGLQFLIQYYNGEERAKGNILERFSAQQFPDLHSELNLSSLELGDSALYFCASSTDPGQLSYNSPLHFGNGTRLTVT.

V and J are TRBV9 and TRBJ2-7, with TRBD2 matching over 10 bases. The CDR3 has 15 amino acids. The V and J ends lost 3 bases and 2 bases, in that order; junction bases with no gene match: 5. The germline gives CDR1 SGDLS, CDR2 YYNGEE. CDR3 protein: CASSAASGSTYEQYF. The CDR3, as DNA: TGTGCCAGCAGCGCAGCTAGCGGGAGTACCTACGAGCAGTACTTC.

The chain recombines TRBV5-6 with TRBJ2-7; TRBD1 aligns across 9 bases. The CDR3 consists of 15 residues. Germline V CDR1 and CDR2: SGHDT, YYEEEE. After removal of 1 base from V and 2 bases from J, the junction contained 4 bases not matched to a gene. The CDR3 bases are TGTGCCAGCAGCTTGTCGGGACAGGGAACCTACGAGCAGTACGTC. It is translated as CASSLSGQGTYEQYV.

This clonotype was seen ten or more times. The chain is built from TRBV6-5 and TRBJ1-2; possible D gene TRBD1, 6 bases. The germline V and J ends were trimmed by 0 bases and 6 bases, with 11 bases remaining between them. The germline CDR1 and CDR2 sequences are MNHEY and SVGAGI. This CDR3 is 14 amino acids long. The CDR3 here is CASSYSPTGDGYTF. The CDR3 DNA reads TGTGCCAGCAGTTACTCCCCGACAGGAGATGGCTACACCTTC.

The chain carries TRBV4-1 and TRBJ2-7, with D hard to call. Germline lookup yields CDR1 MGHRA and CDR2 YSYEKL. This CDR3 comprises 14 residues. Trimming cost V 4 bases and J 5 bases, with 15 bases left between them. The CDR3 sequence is CASSPIIGSHEQYF. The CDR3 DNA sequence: TGCGCCAGCAGCCCCATAATCGGTAGCCACGAGCAGTACTTC.

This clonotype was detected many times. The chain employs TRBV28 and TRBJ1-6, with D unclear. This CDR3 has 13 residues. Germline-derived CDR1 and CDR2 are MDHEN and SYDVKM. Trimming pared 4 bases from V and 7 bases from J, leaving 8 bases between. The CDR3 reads CASSSLQNSPLHF. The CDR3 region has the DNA TGTGCCAGCAGTTCGCTACAGAATTCACCCCTCCACTTT.

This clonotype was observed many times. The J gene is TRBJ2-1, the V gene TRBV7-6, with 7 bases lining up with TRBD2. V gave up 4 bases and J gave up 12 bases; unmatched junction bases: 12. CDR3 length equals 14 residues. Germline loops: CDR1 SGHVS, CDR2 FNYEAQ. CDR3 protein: CASSSPTSPPGQFF. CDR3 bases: TGTGCCAGCAGCTCTCCGACTAGCCCCCCGGGGCAGTTCTTC.

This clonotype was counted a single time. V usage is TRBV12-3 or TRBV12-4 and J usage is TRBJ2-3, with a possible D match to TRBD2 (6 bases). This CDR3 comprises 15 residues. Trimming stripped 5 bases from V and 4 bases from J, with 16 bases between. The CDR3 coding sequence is TGTGCCAGCAGTGCGGGACTTCCTGGGGCAGATACGCAGTATTTT. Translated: CASSAGLPGADTQYF.

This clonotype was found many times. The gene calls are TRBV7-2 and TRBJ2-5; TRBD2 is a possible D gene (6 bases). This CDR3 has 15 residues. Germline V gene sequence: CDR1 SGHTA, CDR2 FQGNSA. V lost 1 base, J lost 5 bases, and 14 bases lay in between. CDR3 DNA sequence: TGTGCCAGCAGCTTAGGCAGACTAGTTCGGGAGACCCAGTACTTC. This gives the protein CASSLGRLVRETQYF.

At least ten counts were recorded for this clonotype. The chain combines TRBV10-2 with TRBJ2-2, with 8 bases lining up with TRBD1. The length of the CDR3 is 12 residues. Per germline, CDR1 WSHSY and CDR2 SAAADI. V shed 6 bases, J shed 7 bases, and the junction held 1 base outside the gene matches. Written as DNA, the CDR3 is TGCGCCAGCAGACAGGGGGTCGGGGAGCTGTTTTTT. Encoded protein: CASRQGVGELFF.

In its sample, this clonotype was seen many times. The CDR3 coding sequence is TGTGCCAGCAGCGTAGATGTAGCGGGGGGGCCCTGGTCTGAGCAGTTCTTC. It translates to CASSVDVAGGPWSEQFF. The chain is built from TRBV9 and TRBJ2-1, with 11 bases aligning to TRBD2. Germline CDR1 and CDR2: SGDLS and YYNGEE. CDR3 size: 17 residues. Trimming removed 0 bases from V and 9 bases from J; junction bases left unmatched: 11. Using reference TRBV9 and TRBJ2-1 for the parts outside the CDR3, the full variable domain is DSGVTQTPKHLITATGQRVTLRCSPRSGDLSVYWYQQSLDQGLQFLIQYYNGEERAKGNILERFSAQQFPDLHSELNLSSLELGDSALYFCASSVDVAGGPWSEQFFGPGTRLTVL.

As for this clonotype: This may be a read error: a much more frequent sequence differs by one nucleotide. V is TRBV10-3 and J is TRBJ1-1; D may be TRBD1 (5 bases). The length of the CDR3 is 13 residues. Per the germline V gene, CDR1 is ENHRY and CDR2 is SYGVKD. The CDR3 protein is CALSAGLYTEAFF. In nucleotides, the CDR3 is TGTGCCCTCAGTGCAGGGTTGTACACTGAAGCTTTCTTT.

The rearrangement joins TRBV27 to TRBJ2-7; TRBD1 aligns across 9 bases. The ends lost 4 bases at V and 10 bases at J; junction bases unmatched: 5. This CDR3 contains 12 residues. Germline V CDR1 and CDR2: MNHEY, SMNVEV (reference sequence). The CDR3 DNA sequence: TGTGCCAGCAGTTGCCGGGACAGGGATCAGTACTTC. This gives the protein CASSCRDRDQYF.

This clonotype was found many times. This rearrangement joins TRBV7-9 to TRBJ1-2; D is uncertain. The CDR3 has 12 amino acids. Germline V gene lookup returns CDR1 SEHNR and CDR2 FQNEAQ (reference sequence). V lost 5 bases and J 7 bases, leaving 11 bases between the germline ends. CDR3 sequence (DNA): TGTGCCAGCAGCGCCGATTCTGTTGGCTACACCTTC. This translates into CASSADSVGYTF.

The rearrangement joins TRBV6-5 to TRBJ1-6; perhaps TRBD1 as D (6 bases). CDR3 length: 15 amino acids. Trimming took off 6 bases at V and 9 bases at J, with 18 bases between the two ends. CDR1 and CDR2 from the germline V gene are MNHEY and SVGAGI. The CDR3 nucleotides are TGTGCCAGCAGCCAGTACACAGGGAGATCTTCACCCCTCCACTTT. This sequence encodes CASSQYTGRSSPLHF.

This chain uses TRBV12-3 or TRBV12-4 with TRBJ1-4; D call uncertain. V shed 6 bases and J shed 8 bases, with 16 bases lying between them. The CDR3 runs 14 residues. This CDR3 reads CASSLQSLGEKLFF. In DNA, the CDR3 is TGTGCCAGCAGCCTGCAGTCCTTGGGAGAAAAACTGTTTTTT.

The CDR3 spells CASSPSGGYGYTF. The CDR3 region has the DNA TGTGCCAGCAGCCCCTCGGGTGGCTATGGCTACACCTTC. This chain connects TRBV12-3 or TRBV12-4 to TRBJ1-2; D is ambiguous. V was trimmed by 6 bases and J by 4 bases, leaving 12 bases between them. The CDR3 is made up of 13 amino acids.

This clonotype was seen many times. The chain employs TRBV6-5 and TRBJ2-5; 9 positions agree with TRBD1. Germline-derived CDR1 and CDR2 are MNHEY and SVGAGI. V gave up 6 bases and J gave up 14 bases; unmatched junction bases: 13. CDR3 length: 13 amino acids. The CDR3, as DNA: TGTGCCAGCAGCTTACTCGTAGGACAGGGGTACTACTTC. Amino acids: CASSLLVGQGYYF.

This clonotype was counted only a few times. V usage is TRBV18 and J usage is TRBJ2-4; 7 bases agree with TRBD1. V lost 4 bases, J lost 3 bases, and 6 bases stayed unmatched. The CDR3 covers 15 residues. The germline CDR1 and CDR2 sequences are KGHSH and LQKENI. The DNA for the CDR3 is TGTGCCAGCTCACTACAGGGACAGCGCAAAAACATTCAGTACTTC. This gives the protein CASSLQGQRKNIQYF.